In its sample, the clone carrying this T cell receptor (beta chain) was seen a few times. The antigen is not known. This record belongs to a study of T cell repertoires in cytomegalovirus infection. Study results and caveats: Dominating the ex vivo response were TCR beta clonotypes that were CMV-specific and HLA-C-restricted.

TCRdb called the reads again in MiXCR, with one record for every CDR3 protein. This table holds roughly 250,000 distinct CDR3 sequences, about 12% found once. Sequenced sample: PBMCs. This receptor was identified in a human donor in good health (CMV status not recorded). Some clones in this sample may be carry-over from other donors' samples.

CDR3 nucleotides: TGTGCCAGCAGCCAAGACATAACAGGGAAAGCTTTCTTT. Protein: CASSQDITGKAFF. V is TRBV14 and J is TRBJ1-1; maybe TRBD1 (6 bases). The CDR3 is 13 amino acids. Germline CDR1 reads SGHDN; CDR2 reads FVKESK. V was clipped by 0 bases and J by 9 bases, with 11 bases between them.